This T cell receptor (beta chain) was obtained from a study of multiple sclerosis patients with progressive multifocal leukoencephalopathy. Study findings and constraints: Preferential TRBV-TRBJ pairings or common gene usage were not detected at PML.

Time point described: before natalizumab initiation. Every listed patient previously received interferon beta; all PML patients were women. TCRdb's table, derived via immunoSEQ multiplex PCR, lists solely in-frame clones and lacks some. The sample carries around 32,000 clones, around 92% recorded once. Comment on this clone: The antigen is unknown.

The sample comprised PBMCs. The origin of this receptor is a man aged 25-45 years with multiple sclerosis.

CDR3 sequence: CASSQRPGDKNIQYF. CDR3 coding DNA: TGTGCCAGCAGCCAGCGGCCAGGGGACAAAAACATTCAGTACTTC. The chain carries TRBV4-2 and TRBJ2-4; a possible D gene is TRBD1 (6 bases). V lost 3 bases to trimming and J lost 3 bases, with 12 bases between them. Germline V gene sequence: CDR1 LGHNA, CDR2 YNFKEQ. The CDR3 totals 15 residues.